This T cell receptor beta chain emerged from a study of T cell changes during pregnancy in multiple sclerosis. The V gene's germline CDR1 is SGHRS and CDR2 YFSETQ. Between the trimmed V and J ends, which lost 5 bases and 2 bases, there was a span of 14 bases. CDR3 length: 14 amino acids. Produced via immunoSEQ multiplex PCR; TCRdb's table is partial and in-frame only. Counted here are nearly 110,000 clones, roughly 90% occurring once; the ten biggest clones make up around 1.5%. V and J are TRBV5-1 and TRBJ2-7; D not resolved. The source is a female donor with multiple sclerosis, enrolled in a pregnancy study. The sequences come from peripheral blood, collected after pregnancy. The CDR3 region has the DNA TGCGCCAGCAGACATACTACCCCCCCCTACGAGCAGTACTTC. Translation gives CASRHTTPPYEQYF.